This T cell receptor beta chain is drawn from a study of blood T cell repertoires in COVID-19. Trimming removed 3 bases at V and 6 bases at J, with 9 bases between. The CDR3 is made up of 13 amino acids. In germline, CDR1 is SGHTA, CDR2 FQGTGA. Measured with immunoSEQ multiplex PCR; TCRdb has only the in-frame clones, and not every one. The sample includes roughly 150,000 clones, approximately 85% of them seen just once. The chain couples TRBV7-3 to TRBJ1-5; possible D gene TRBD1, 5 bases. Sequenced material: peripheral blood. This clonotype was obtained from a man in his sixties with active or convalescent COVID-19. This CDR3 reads CASSLGEAQPQHF. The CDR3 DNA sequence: TGTGCCAGCAGCTTGGGGGAGGCTCAGCCCCAGCATTTT.